This is a list of T cell receptor beta chains from one sample in a study of Ad26.COV2.S vaccination and SARS-CoV-2 variants. Using immunoSEQ multiplex PCR, the repertoire was profiled, and TCRdb retains in-frame clones only, with some absent. The table includes 430,000 or so clones, roughly 87% detected once. Specimen: peripheral blood, collected in a trial of Ad26.COV2.S vaccine versus placebo. These receptor sequences come from a person between 18 and 65 years old who received the Ad26.COV2.S COVID-19 vaccine or a placebo. CDR3s include the opening cysteine and the closing phenylalanine or tryptophan. Not all rows give a size; the values are once, few, many and, for expanded clones, a class.

>NA|TRBJ1-6|TRBV5-1
CASSYRGQGRGAWNSPLHF
>once|TRBJ2-3|TRBV11-1
CASSLGGPGTDTQYF
>NA|TRBJ2-5|TRBV11-3
CASSNRQGNQETQYF
>NA|TRBJ1-3|TRBV9
CASSVGVGPGNTIYF
>NA|TRBJ2-1|TRBV4-2
CASSSLANEQFF
>NA|TRBJ2-1|TRBV5-6
CASSQGLAGVNEQFF
>NA|TRBJ1-1|TRBV7-2
CASSLGTTQLNTEAFF
>NA|TRBJ2-2|TRBV9
CASSVREWGTGELFF
>NA|TRBJ2-1|TRBV6-5
CASSRRTSGGPEQFF
>NA|TRBJ1-2|TRBV9
CASTGGGHDGYTF
>NA|TRBJ1-1|TRBV28
CASRMGFWNTEAFF
>NA|TRBJ1-6|TRBV2
CASSPTETLISPLHF
>NA|TRBJ1-4|TRBV4-1
CASSHPWTVNEKLFF
>NA|TRBJ2-2|TRBV5-1
CASSLGATGELFF
>NA|TRBJ1-5|TRBV18
CASSPVVGGQPQHF
>NA|TRBJ2-3|TRBV6-5
CASSYLWRGTTDTQYF
>NA|TRBJ2-3|TRBV28
CASSLRSEAQYF
>NA|TRBJ1-5|TRBV3-1/TRBV3-2
CASSLMNQPQHF
>NA|TRBJ2-5|TRBV2
CASSILGEETQYF
>NA|TRBJ2-3|TRBV7-3
CASSSTRGDTQYF
>NA|TRBJ2-5|TRBV30
CAWSVIGETQYF
>NA|TRBJ1-2|TRBV28
CASSLSGQGAGYTF
>NA|TRBJ1-1|TRBV2
CAGRLGGAYTEAFF
>NA|TRBJ2-1|TRBV4-2
CASSQETSGGADEQFF
>NA|TRBJ1-1|TRBV6-6
CASSYSEGDTEAFF
>NA|TRBJ2-1|TRBV7-9
CASSFLEDISYNEQFF
>NA|TRBJ2-2|TRBV18
CASSPTLYGNTGELFF
>NA|TRBJ2-2|TRBV9
CASSVRSWGELFF
>once|TRBJ2-3|TRBV15
CATSRKDRGRSTQYF
>NA|TRBJ1-3|TRBV4-3
CASSQDFAGYGNTIYF
>NA|TRBJ1-2|TRBV2
CASINDRGYGYTF
>once|TRBJ2-2|TRBV7-3
CASSLNRRENTGELFF
>NA|TRBJ1-5|TRBV5-1
CASSPGPGGSNQPQHF
>NA|TRBJ1-2|TRBV4-3
CASSHGSRVIGYTF
>NA|TRBJ1-1|TRBV13
CASSLGWGTFF
>NA|TRBJ1-1|TRBV5-4
CASKPTGPGSNTEAFF
>NA|TRBJ1-1|TRBV7-3
CASSVTRNTEAFF
>NA|TRBJ1-1|TRBV7-3
CASSLSGATEAFF
>NA|TRBJ1-1|TRBV27
CASSSRWGDTEAFF
>NA|TRBJ1-2|TRBV18
CASSENRDSSYGYTF
>NA|TRBJ2-7|TRBV7-9
CASSSSWGSAYEQYF
>once|TRBJ2-7|TRBV5-4
CASSFGGTGIEQYF
>once|TRBJ2-3|TRBV6-5
CASRVRSTDTQYF
>NA|TRBJ1-5|TRBV19
CASNIQGYQPQHF
>NA|TRBJ1-3|TRBV7-8
CASSFSTSNSGNTIYF
>NA|TRBJ1-2|TRBV2
CASSEGGAYYGYTF
>NA|TRBJ2-2|TRBV19
CASTRGVNTGELFF
>NA|TRBJ2-1|TRBV11-3
CASSLLRGSYNEQFF
>NA|TRBJ2-3|TRBV4-3
CASSQATSGGYTDTQYF
>NA|TRBJ1-5|TRBV28
CASSLTTRGQPQHF
>NA|TRBJ2-3|TRBV29-1
CSVARADTQYF
>few|TRBJ2-1|TRBV7-6
CASRINREGINEQFF
>NA|TRBJ2-3|TRBV6-6
CANSMGLSTDTQYF
>few|TRBJ1-5|TRBV2
CASRRTPQEQPQHF
>NA|TRBJ1-2|TRBV7-2
CASSTRQVEGYTF
>NA|TRBJ2-7|TRBV27
CASSSSESGRYEQYF
>NA|TRBJ1-3|TRBV7-2
CASSWPGGGAYGNTIYF